The source of this T cell receptor beta chain is a study of cytomegalovirus exposure and HLA in healthy donors (dated by TCRdb to the late 2010s). About the full investigation: In an earlier analysis of under 600 of the donors, around 300 Gb of sequence data and approximately 100 million unique TCR beta sequences from about 190 million T cells were reported. The later analysis used no new phenotypic data to find candidate immune exposures, relying instead on TCR beta sequences and their occurrence across donors. To predict cytomegalovirus infection status, the study brought together high-throughput TCR immunosequencing, statistical association of individual TCRs with disease status, and machine learning. Typing coverage varied by locus: roughly 629-640 donors for A, B, C, DRB1 and DQB1; roughly 520 for DQA1; over 600 for DPA1; approximately 450 for DPB1. A later analysis re-examined previously published TCR beta repertoires from several hundred donors and added high-resolution HLA genotyping to investigate patterns of TCR occurrence. The study aimed to test whether signatures of past pathogen exposure could be identified by cataloging public T cell receptors. Approximately 300 gigabases of sequencing data and approximately 92 million unique TCR sequences made up an early release that covered 500 to 650 HLA-typed donors. Genome-wide SNP genotypes for about 55% of the roughly 670 donors were used in a later genetic analysis, which treated that subset as a discovery cohort. Both class I and class II loci were covered by HLA typing, at four-digit resolution. Donor age, sex, ethnicity and CMV serostatus were compiled alongside the repertoire data. In addition to the first cohort of 500 to 850 subjects, a separate validation cohort of over 90 different subjects was used. Using immunosequencing, the study profiled T cell repertoires from 666 subjects and related those repertoires to cytomegalovirus serostatus. Five DR-DQ haplotypes were treated as single units for association and clustering because of strong linkage in the cohort. In an earlier analysis of 550 to 700 of the donors, high-throughput TCR beta sequencing was used to judge whether each TCR beta V gene segment behaved as functional or pseudogenic. Of the 398 genotyped donors, approximately 82% fell in the genetic ancestry cluster associated with self-reported Caucasian donors. Every discovery cohort repertoire had been produced on one sequencing platform. Among some 400 genotyped donors of the cohort, an average of around 220,000 unique TCR beta nucleotide sequences was sequenced per donor, of which 15% to 20% were non-productive.

What the study reported, not specific to this receptor: Some IMGT-functional V segments, including TRBV6-2 and TRBV6-3, could not be told apart with the 87-base-pair reads, so those segments were excluded. A further reported finding was that TCR beta sequences accurately predicted the HLA-A and HLA-B alleles for most subjects in the first cohort. HLA typing was unavailable for some donors at each locus, so association tests used only the typed subset. Correlated functional status among segregating V segments might reflect linkage disequilibrium, but an unknown experimental factor could not be ruled out. In a later analysis, some 18,000 TCR beta sequences were associated with specific HLA alleles at a false discovery rate of 0.05. V-gene and J-gene trimming of TCR beta chains was associated with a missense DCLRE1C variant in a later genetic analysis, and the association was replicated in an independent cohort. While some public TCRs were present in many individuals, most TCR sequences turned up only very rarely across donors. A group of highly shared sequence variants was considered likely to be a technical artifact of the sequencing pipeline. A total of 150 to 200 TCR beta chains were listed by the study as associated with cytomegalovirus. When HLA alleles, especially DR and DQ, strongly co-occurred, TCR associations were difficult to assign to individual alleles. Cytomegalovirus status was reported to be diagnosed by the classifier with high specificity and sensitivity in both the original and validation cohorts. A later analysis found that HLA-associated TCR beta chains were more clonally expanded and had lower generation probabilities than equally common non-associated chains. In a later analysis, TCR association rates were found to vary across HLA loci, with the most associated TCRs seen for DRB1 alleles and the fewest for HLA-C alleles. Most CMV-associated TCR beta chains appeared to be HLA-restricted in a later analysis, and the HLA associations seemed to be driven largely by CMV exposure. According to the authors, the approach could potentially be generalized to other disease states and immunological phenotypes. Immune exposure information for the cohort was limited to CMV serostatus. Roughly uniform sequencing depth across donors was assumed in presence/absence analyses, although this assumption may not hold. Several of the top co-occurrence clusters appeared to be linked to parvovirus B19, influenza, CMV and Epstein-Barr virus, according to a later analysis. In an earlier analysis of about 540 of the donors, most TCR beta V segments were observed in productive rearrangements about 90% or about 30% of the time, broadly matching IMGT annotations. According to a later genetic analysis, donors in an Asian-associated ancestry cluster had fewer N-insertions in productive TCRs than the roughly 660-donor mean. In this cohort, only TCR beta chains were sequenced, and detectable features were limited by the absence of alpha or paired-chain data. Because counts were too low, some 17 rarely observed V segments, including chromosome 9 orphons, were left out of the earlier analysis of a few hundred of the donors. A few of the identified cytomegalovirus-associated TCR beta chains were confirmed in vitro to be specific for cytomegalovirus antigens.

Based on the germline V gene, the CDR1 and CDR2 sequences are MDHEN and SYDVKM. From cysteine to phenylalanine, the CDR3 is 13 amino acids long. The entry retains the CDR3 DNA only, 39 bases that are in frame from base 1. V lost 3 bases and J lost 4 bases; the stretch between them is 9 bases long. In total, roughly 670 healthy bone marrow donors made up the cohort. At the time of sampling, every cohort member was nominally healthy, though immune exposures that went unrecorded were likely present. The donor was CMV seronegative and was included in the group of over 300 seronegative cohort members. Each donor provided a peripheral blood sample, and peripheral blood mononuclear cells were used for TCR beta sequencing. Genomic DNA was extracted from the blood cell samples with the Qiagen DNeasy Blood Extraction Kit. A note on this clone: The target of this receptor is not known. No quality values exist for individual bases; no much larger clone is one base distant.

Libraries were made using the immunoSEQ multiplex PCR assay. For the multiplex PCR, a mixture combining 60 forward primers for TCR Vbeta segments and 13 reverse primers for TCR Jbeta segments was used. The CDR3 region of rearranged TCR beta genes was amplified from genomic DNA by a multiplex PCR assay. The Illumina HiSeq System was used to sequence the amplified TCR beta libraries as 87-base-pair reads. As for how the authors treated the data: A later analysis counted tens of millions of unique TCR beta chains across the 670 or so repertoires, and 10 million to 11 million of these chains were shared by at least two donors. Raw reads were error-corrected and collapsed into unique sequences by a nearest-neighbor algorithm in which closely related sequences were merged to remove PCR and sequencing errors. To assign V, D and J gene segments, CDR3 sequences were aligned to IMGT reference sequences. For a sequence to be retained, at least a six-nucleotide match to both a V gene segment and a J gene segment was required. A rearrangement was called productive if the CDR3 had no stop codons and remained in frame with V and J, and every other rearrangement was called non-productive. Following IMGT convention, CDR3 was defined as the stretch from the second conserved V-encoded cysteine up to the conserved J-encoded phenylalanine. The earlier analysis of fewer than 750 of the donors excluded sequences that lacked an unambiguous match to a single V gene segment. An earlier analysis of several hundred of the donors called V segments functional above 56.7% productive rearrangements and segregating when the between-donor standard deviation exceeded 5%. A statistical classification framework was built to diagnose cytomegalovirus status from the catalog of TCR beta chain sequences. In a later analysis, TCR nucleotide sequences were compared against IMGT/GENE-DB human TR gene sequences so that V and J genes could be assigned. A later analysis assigned CDR3 sequences and most-parsimonious VDJ recombination scenarios with the TCRdist pipeline. In a later analysis, each TCR beta chain was defined by its CDR3 amino acid sequence together with its V-gene family, and reads without a unique V-gene family were excluded. To address suspected cross-contamination and a sequencing artifact, a later analysis removed some 620 highly shared, low-generation-probability nucleotide sequences. For each public chain, a later analysis derived a clonal expansion index from normalized ranks of inferred template counts within each repertoire. Generation probabilities in a later analysis came from a VDJ recombination model fitted to out-of-frame rearrangements, and those results were checked against IGoR. In a later analysis, hypergeometric tests were used to score TCR-TCR, TCR-HLA and TCR-CMV co-occurrence, with a repertoire-size bias correction applied to TCR pairs. A later analysis estimated false discovery rates by permuting HLA or CMV assignments 20 times. A later analysis grouped co-occurring TCRs with DBSCAN, adding TCRdist sequence similarity when clustering within HLA-allele-positive subsets. For co-occurrence clustering, repertoires with fewer than 30,000 or more than 120,000 public chains were excluded, along with 5 or 6 repertoires with anomalous nucleotide sharing. The source is immuneACCESS, and TCRdb retained only in-frame sequences with V and J called. Part of the clones is not carried over; for the studies checked, unresolved V genes explain less than half of this, and the remainder is unexplained. V and J calls and clone size follow that table, whereas D and trimming were derived from the DNA. A total of some 150,000 clones appear in this sample, around four fifths of them only once. The top ten clonotypes cover less than 2% of the sample.

Sequencing input: PBMCs. This receptor was obtained from a man aged 40-49 years in good health and CMV-seronegative. The sequence links TRBV28 to TRBJ1-2; a confident D gene designation cannot be given. The nucleotide sequence is given as TGTGCCAGCAGTTTGAGGGTTCTCTATGGCTACACCTTC. This codes for CASSLRVLYGYTF.